This paragraph reports one T cell receptor beta chain. The clone's antigen remains unknown. The cohort comprised some 680 healthy bone marrow donors. At the time of sampling, every cohort member was nominally healthy, though immune exposures that went unrecorded were likely present. The donor was CMV seropositive and was included in the group of some 290 seropositive cohort members. A peripheral blood sample was collected from each donor, and TCR beta sequencing was performed on peripheral blood mononuclear cells. The Qiagen DNeasy Blood Extraction Kit was used to extract genomic DNA from the blood cell samples. This sample was included in a study of cytomegalovirus exposure and HLA in healthy donors (dated 2017 in TCRdb). In the study overall: An earlier analysis of about 530 of the donors reported about 300 Gb of sequence data and 90 million to 120 million unique TCR beta sequences obtained from roughly 180 million T cells. An early release that covered several hundred HLA-typed donors contained about 300 gigabases of sequencing data and about 93 million unique TCR sequences. Of the 300 to 500 genotyped donors, 81% were placed in the genetic ancestry cluster associated with self-reported Caucasian donors. The aim of the study was to test whether cataloging public T cell receptors could identify signatures of past pathogen exposure. Using immunosequencing, the study profiled T cell repertoires from around 680 subjects and related those repertoires to cytomegalovirus serostatus. Along with the approximately 600-subject first cohort, a separate validation cohort of over a hundred different subjects was used. High-throughput TCR immunosequencing, statistical association of individual TCRs with disease status, and machine learning were combined to predict cytomegalovirus infection status. In a later analysis, previously published TCR beta repertoires from about 640 donors were re-analyzed and high-resolution HLA genotyping was added so that TCR occurrence patterns could be studied. Rather than drawing on any new phenotypic data, the later analysis identified candidate immune exposures from TCR beta sequences and the way those sequences occurred across donors. To decide whether each TCR beta V gene segment behaved as functional or pseudogenic, an earlier analysis of 587 of the donors relied on high-throughput TCR beta sequencing. Donor age, sex, ethnicity and CMV serostatus were compiled alongside the repertoire data. A later genetic analysis took genome-wide SNP genotypes for about 55% of the 666 donors and used that subset as a discovery cohort. All discovery cohort repertoires had been generated on a single sequencing platform. HLA typing included class I and class II loci at four-digit resolution. Typing coverage differed by locus: A, B, C, DRB1 and DQB1 were typed in about 620-630 donors, DQA1 in approximately 520, DPA1 in some 610, and DPB1 in roughly 470. About five DR-DQ haplotypes were treated as single units for association and clustering because of strong linkage in the cohort. On average, about 240,000 unique TCR beta nucleotide sequences were sequenced per donor among about 400 genotyped donors of the cohort, with roughly 18% of those sequences being non-productive.

Libraries were constructed by the immunoSEQ multiplex PCR assay. A mixture of 60 forward primers for TCR Vbeta segments and 13 reverse primers for TCR Jbeta segments was used in the multiplex PCR. A multiplex PCR assay on genomic DNA amplified the CDR3 region of rearranged TCR beta genes. On the Illumina HiSeq System, the amplified TCR beta libraries were sequenced as 87-base-pair reads. The published analysis was carried out like this. A later analysis counted about 80 million unique TCR beta chains across the 700 or so repertoires, and 10 million to 11 million of these chains were shared by at least two donors. Raw reads were error-corrected and collapsed into unique sequences by a nearest-neighbor algorithm in which closely related sequences were merged to remove PCR and sequencing errors. CDR3 sequences were aligned to IMGT reference sequences to assign V, D and J gene segments. For a sequence to be retained, a match of at least six nucleotides to both a V gene segment and a J gene segment was required. Rearrangements were called productive when the CDR3 lacked stop codons and stayed in frame with V and J; all others were non-productive. Following IMGT convention, CDR3 was defined as the stretch from the second conserved V-encoded cysteine to the conserved J-encoded phenylalanine. The earlier analysis of a few hundred of the donors excluded any sequence lacking an unambiguous match to a single V gene segment. In an earlier analysis of around 590 of the donors, a V segment was called functional when productive rearrangements were above 56.7%, and segregating when the standard deviation between donors exceeded 5%. To diagnose cytomegalovirus status from the catalog of TCR beta chain sequences, a statistical classification framework was built. V and J gene assignment, in a later analysis, came from comparing TCR nucleotide sequences with IMGT/GENE-DB human TR gene sequences. A later analysis assigned CDR3 sequences and most-parsimonious VDJ recombination scenarios with the TCRdist pipeline. In a later analysis, each TCR beta chain was defined by its CDR3 amino acid sequence together with its V-gene family, and reads without a unique V-gene family were excluded. A later analysis removed 500 to 600 highly shared, low-generation-probability nucleotide sequences to deal with suspected cross-contamination and a sequencing artifact. In a later analysis, a clonal expansion index for each public chain was calculated from normalized within-repertoire ranks of inferred template counts. Generation probabilities in a later analysis came from a VDJ recombination model fitted to out-of-frame rearrangements, and those results were checked against IGoR. Hypergeometric tests were used in a later analysis to score TCR-TCR, TCR-HLA and TCR-CMV co-occurrence, with a repertoire-size bias correction applied to the TCR pairs. A later analysis estimated false discovery rates by permuting HLA or CMV assignments 20 times. In a later analysis, co-occurring TCRs were grouped using DBSCAN, and TCRdist sequence similarity was added for clustering within HLA-allele-positive subsets. Co-occurrence clustering excluded repertoires with fewer than 30,000 or more than 120,000 public chains, plus five with anomalous nucleotide sharing. Drawn from immuneACCESS, this table holds only the in-frame rearrangements with V and J called that TCRdb kept. Clones are partly lost; checked studies trace under half to an unresolved V gene and leave the rest unexplained. That table gives V, J and clone size, and the DNA gave D and trimming. The sample table includes over 200,000 clones. In total, the top ten clones hold more than 0.75% of the sample.

The study at large found these results: When HLA alleles, especially DR and DQ, strongly co-occurred, TCR associations were difficult to assign to individual alleles. Some IMGT-functional V segments, including TRBV6-2 and TRBV6-3, could not be distinguished by the 87-base-pair reads and were therefore excluded. V-gene and J-gene trimming of TCR beta chains was associated with a missense DCLRE1C variant in a later genetic analysis, and the association was replicated in an independent cohort. The study listed 150 to 200 TCR beta chains as associated with cytomegalovirus. At a false discovery rate of 0.05, a later analysis linked about 16,000 TCR beta sequences to specific HLA alleles. The classifier was reported to diagnose cytomegalovirus status with high specificity and sensitivity in both the original and validation cohorts. Over 15 rarely observed V segments, including chromosome 9 orphons, were excluded from the earlier analysis of several hundred of the donors because counts were too low. Correlated functional status among segregating V segments might reflect linkage disequilibrium, but an unknown experimental factor could not be ruled out. Only TCR beta chains were sequenced in this cohort, and the absence of alpha or paired-chain data limited detectable features. A further reported finding was that TCR beta sequences accurately predicted the HLA-A and HLA-B alleles for most subjects in the first cohort. Because some donors lacked HLA typing at each locus, the association tests relied only on the typed subset. According to a later analysis, most CMV-associated TCR beta chains appeared to be HLA-restricted, and the HLA associations seemed to be driven largely by CMV exposure. Roughly uniform sequencing depth across donors was assumed in presence/absence analyses, although this assumption may not hold. The only immune exposure information available for the cohort was CMV serostatus. According to a later analysis, TCR association rates differed among HLA loci, with DRB1 alleles showing the most associated TCRs and HLA-C alleles showing the fewest. Compared with the roughly 720-donor mean, donors in an Asian-associated ancestry cluster had fewer N-insertions in productive TCRs, according to a later genetic analysis. Compared with equally common non-associated chains, HLA-associated TCR beta chains in a later analysis were more clonally expanded and had lower generation probabilities. According to the authors, the approach could potentially be generalized to other disease states and immunological phenotypes. A later analysis reported that several top co-occurrence clusters appeared linked to parvovirus B19, influenza, CMV and Epstein-Barr virus. In an earlier analysis of some 500 of the donors, most TCR beta V segments appeared in productive rearrangements about 90% or about 30% of the time, broadly matching IMGT annotations. A cluster of highly shared sequence variants was judged likely to represent a technical artifact of the sequencing pipeline. Three of the identified cytomegalovirus-associated TCR beta chains were confirmed in vitro to be specific for cytomegalovirus antigens. Across donors, most TCR sequences were observed very rarely, whereas some public TCRs were present in many individuals.

V loses 0 bases, J loses 0 bases, and the germline ends lie 7 bases apart. The germline V gene gives CDR1 as SGHRS and CDR2 as YFSETQ. The CDR3 holds 15 amino acids from the cysteine to the phenylalanine. Only the CDR3 region is kept as DNA, spanning 45 bases read in frame from base 1. The chain uses TRBV5-1 and TRBJ1-5; TRBD1 might be the D gene, on 5 matching bases. This sequence originates from a woman aged 25 to 45 in good health and CMV-seropositive. Sequences were obtained from PBMCs. The CDR3 protein sequence reads: CASSLAGDSNQPQHF. The nucleotide sequence is TGCGCCAGCAGCTTGGCGGGGGATAGCAATCAGCCCCAGCATTTT.